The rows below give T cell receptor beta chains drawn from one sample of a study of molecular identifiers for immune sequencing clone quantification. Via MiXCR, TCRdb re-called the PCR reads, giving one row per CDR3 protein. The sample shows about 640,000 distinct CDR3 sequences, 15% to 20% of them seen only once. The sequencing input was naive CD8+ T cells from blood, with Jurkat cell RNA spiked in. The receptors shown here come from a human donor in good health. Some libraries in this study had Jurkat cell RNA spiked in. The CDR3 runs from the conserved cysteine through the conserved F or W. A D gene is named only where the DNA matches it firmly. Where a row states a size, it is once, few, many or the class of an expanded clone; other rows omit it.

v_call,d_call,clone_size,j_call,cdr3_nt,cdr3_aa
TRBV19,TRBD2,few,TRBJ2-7,TGTGCCAGTAGTATTTTCCTAGCGGGGGCGCAAAGGGCGTACGAGCAGTACTTC,CASSIFLAGAQRAYEQYF
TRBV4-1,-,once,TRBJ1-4,TGCGCCAGCAGCCAAGAGGGAGCCGGGAGACTGTTTTTT,CASSQEGAGRLFF
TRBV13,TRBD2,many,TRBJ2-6,TGTGCCAGCAGCTTAGAGTCGGGGGGGGCTGGGGCCAACGTCCTGACTTTC,CASSLESGGAGANVLTF
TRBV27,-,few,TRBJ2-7,TGTGCCAGCAGTTTATCGTTTCAGGGCCACGAGCGGTACTTC,CASSLSFQGHERYF
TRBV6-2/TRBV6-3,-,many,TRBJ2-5,TGTGCCAGCAGTTACTCGAGGGTTGTGGCGGAACAAGAGACCCAGTACTTC,CASSYSRVVAEQETQYF
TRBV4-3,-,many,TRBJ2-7,TGCGCCAGCAGCCCGTACCAGGGGTCTGGTTACGAGCAGTACTTC,CASSPYQGSGYEQYF
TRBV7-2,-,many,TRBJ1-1,TGTGCCAGCAGCCAACCCGGGAGGACGCAGAACACTGAAGCTTTCTTT,CASSQPGRTQNTEAFF
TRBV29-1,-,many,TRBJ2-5,TGCAGCGTTAAAAGGGCGTCTTTACAAGAGACCCAGTACTTC,CSVKRASLQETQYF
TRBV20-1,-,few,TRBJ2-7,TGCAGTGCCGTTTGGGCAGGACACGAGCAGTACTTC,CSAVWAGHEQYF
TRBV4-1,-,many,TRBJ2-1,TGCGCCAGCAGCCAAGATATCGGGAGCAATGAGCAGTTCTTC,CASSQDIGSNEQFF
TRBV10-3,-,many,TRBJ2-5,TGTGCCATCAGTGAGCCGGGGTCGTACCAAGAGACCCAGTACTTC,CAISEPGSYQETQYF
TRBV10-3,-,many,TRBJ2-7,TGTGCCATCAGTGTGAAGGGGACACCCTCCTACGAGCAGTACTTC,CAISVKGTPSYEQYF
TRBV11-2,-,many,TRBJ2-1,TGTGCCAGCAGCCCGCCAAAAGGGGTACGGGACTACAATGAGCAGTTCTTC,CASSPPKGVRDYNEQFF
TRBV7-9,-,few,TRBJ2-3,TGTGCCAGCAGCCCGGGGGTCGGGGGCTTCTCAGATACGCAGTATTTT,CASSPGVGGFSDTQYF
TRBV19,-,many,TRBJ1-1,TGTGCCAGTAGTATGAGGGCGGCCAACACTGAAGCTTTCTTT,CASSMRAANTEAFF
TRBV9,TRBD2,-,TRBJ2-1,TGTGCCAGCAGCGAGACTAGCGGGCACCTCCTTAACAATGAGCAGTTCTTC,CASSETSGHLLNNEQFF
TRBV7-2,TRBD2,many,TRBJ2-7,TGTGCCAGCAGCTTCTCTAGCGGGAGCGAGCAGTACTTC,CASSFSSGSEQYF
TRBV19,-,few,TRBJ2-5,TGTGCCAGTAGTATATCGGGGAGGCCAGAGACCCAGTACTTC,CASSISGRPETQYF
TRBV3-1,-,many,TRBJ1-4,TGTGCCAGCAGCCAAGTTGATAACAGAAATGAAAAACTGTTTTTT,CASSQVDNRNEKLFF
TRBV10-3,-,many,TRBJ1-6,TGTGCCATCAGTGATATTACAGGCCACTCCTATAATTCACCCCTCCACTTT,CAISDITGHSYNSPLHF
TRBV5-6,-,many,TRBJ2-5,TGTGCCAGCAGCTCGATCGACCCAAAAGAGACCCAGTACTTC,CASSSIDPKETQYF
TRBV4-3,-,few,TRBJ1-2,TGCGCCAGCAGCCAAGATACGCAGTTAAACTATGGCTACACCTTC,CASSQDTQLNYGYTF
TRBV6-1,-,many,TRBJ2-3,TGTGCCAGCATTTTTGCGGACACAGATACGCAGTATTTT,CASIFADTDTQYF
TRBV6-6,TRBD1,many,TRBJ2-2,TGTGCCAGCAGTTACTTTGGGACAGGGACCGGGGAGCTGTTTTTT,CASSYFGTGTGELFF
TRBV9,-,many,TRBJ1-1,TGTGCCAGCAGCGTATGGGAAAACACTGAAGCTTTCTTT,CASSVWENTEAFF
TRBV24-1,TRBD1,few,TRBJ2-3,TGTGCCACCAGTGATTTTCCAGGACAGGGAAGCACAGATACGCAGTATTTT,CATSDFPGQGSTDTQYF
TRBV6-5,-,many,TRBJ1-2,TGTGCCAGCAGTTACTCAACCCCGGGGGGCGCAGGCTACACCTTC,CASSYSTPGGAGYTF
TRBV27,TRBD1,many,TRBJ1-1,TGTGCCAGCAGTTTCCGTCCACAGGGGCGGGCCGCTGAAGCTTTCTTT,CASSFRPQGRAAEAFF
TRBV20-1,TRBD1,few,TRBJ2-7,TGCAGTGCACCAACCGTAGGACAGGGGTACGAGCAGTACTTC,CSAPTVGQGYEQYF
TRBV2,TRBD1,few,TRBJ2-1,TGTGCCAGCAGTGAAAGGGGACAGGGGAGGAATGAGCAGTTCTTC,CASSERGQGRNEQFF
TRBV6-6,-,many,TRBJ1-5,TGTGCCAGCAGTTCAATCCGAGTAAATCAGCCCCAGCATTTT,CASSSIRVNQPQHF
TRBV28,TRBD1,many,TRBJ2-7,TGTGCCAGCAGGAAACCGGGGACAGCCTACGAGCAGTACTTC,CASRKPGTAYEQYF
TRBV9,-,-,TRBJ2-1,TGTGCCAGCAGCCCTCCGGGGGGCCAGGTTGAGCAGTTCTTC,CASSPPGGQVEQFF
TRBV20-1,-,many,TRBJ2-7,TGCAGTGCTAGAGATAGGGATACGAGCTCCTACGAGCAGTACTTC,CSARDRDTSSYEQYF
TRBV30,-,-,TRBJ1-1,TGTGCCTGGAGGAGTACCCCCGGGGCTGAAGCTTTCTTT,CAWRSTPGAEAFF
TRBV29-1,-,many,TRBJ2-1,TGCAGCGTTGCCCAAGAGGGGGGCAGTAATGAGCAGTTCTTC,CSVAQEGGSNEQFF
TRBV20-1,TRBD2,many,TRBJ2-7,TGCAGTGCACTAGCGGGCGTTACCTACGAGCAGTACTTC,CSALAGVTYEQYF
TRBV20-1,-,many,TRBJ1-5,TGCAGTGCTAGAGATCAAGCCAGCGTTAGCAATCAGCCCCAGCATTTT,CSARDQASVSNQPQHF
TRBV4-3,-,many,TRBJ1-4,TGCGCCAGCAGCCAAGATTGGGGGTCATCTAATGAAAAACTGTTTTTT,CASSQDWGSSNEKLFF
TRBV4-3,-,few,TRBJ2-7,TGCGCCAGCAGCCAAGATTGGTCGGGGAGAAGTTCCTACGAGCAGTACTTC,CASSQDWSGRSSYEQYF
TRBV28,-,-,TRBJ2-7,TGTGCCAGCGCCGCAGGGTTCCACGAGCAGTACTTC,CASAAGFHEQYF
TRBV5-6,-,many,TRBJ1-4,TGTGCCAGCAGTGGACCCAGCGGTGAAAAACTGTTTTTT,CASSGPSGEKLFF
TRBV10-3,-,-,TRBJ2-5,TGTGCCATCAGTGAGTTCAAATTCGAGACCCAGTACTTC,CAISEFKFETQYF
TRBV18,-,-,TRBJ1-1,TGTGCCAGCTCACCAGCCCCAGACATTAAACGGTGGGACACTGAAGCTTTCTTT,CASSPAPDIKRWDTEAFF
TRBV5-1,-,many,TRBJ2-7,TGCGCCAGCAGCTTAACTAATGCCTACGAGCAGTACTTC,CASSLTNAYEQYF
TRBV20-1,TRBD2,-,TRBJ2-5,TGCAGTGCTAGAGATCGAGGACTAGCGGGGGGGCTGGGAGAGACCCAGTACTTC,CSARDRGLAGGLGETQYF
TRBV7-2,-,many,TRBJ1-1,TGTGCCAGCAGGAGTGGAGGGTGGGGCACTGAAGCTTTCTTT,CASRSGGWGTEAFF
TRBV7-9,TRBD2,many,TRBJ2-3,TGTGCCAGCAGCTACCCCCTTCTGGCTAGCGGGGGGACTAGCACAGATACGCAGTATTTT,CASSYPLLASGGTSTDTQYF
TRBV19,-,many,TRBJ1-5,TGTGCCAGCAGTATCGGTTTCAATCAGCCCCAGCATTTT,CASSIGFNQPQHF
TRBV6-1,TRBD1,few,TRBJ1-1,TGTGCCAGCAACCTGGGACAGGGGCTAGACACTGAAGCTTTCTTT,CASNLGQGLDTEAFF
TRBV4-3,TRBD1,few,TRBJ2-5,TGCGCCAGCAGCCAGGGGACAGGTGGGATTGAGACCCAGTACTTC,CASSQGTGGIETQYF
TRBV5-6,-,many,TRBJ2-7,TGTGCCAGCAGCCACAACTTCCTCTACGAGCAGTACTTC,CASSHNFLYEQYF